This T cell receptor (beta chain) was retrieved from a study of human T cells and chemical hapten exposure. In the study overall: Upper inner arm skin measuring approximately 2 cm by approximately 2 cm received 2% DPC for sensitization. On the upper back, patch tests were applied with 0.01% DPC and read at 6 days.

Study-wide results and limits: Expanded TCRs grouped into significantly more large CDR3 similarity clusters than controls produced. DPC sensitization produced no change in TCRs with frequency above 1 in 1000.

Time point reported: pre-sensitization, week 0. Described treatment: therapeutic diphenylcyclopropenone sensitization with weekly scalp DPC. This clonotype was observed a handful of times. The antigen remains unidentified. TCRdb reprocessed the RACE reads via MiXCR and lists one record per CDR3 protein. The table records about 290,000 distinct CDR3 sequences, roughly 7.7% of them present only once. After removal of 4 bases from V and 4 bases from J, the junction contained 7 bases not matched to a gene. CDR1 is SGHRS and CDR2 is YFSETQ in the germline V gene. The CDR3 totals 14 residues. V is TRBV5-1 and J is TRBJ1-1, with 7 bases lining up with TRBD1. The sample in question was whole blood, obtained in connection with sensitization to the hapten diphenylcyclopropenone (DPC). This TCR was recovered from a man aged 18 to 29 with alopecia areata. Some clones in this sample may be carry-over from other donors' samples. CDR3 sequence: CASSMDRPGTEAFF. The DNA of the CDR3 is TGCGCCAGCAGCATGGACAGGCCGGGCACTGAAGCTTTCTTT.